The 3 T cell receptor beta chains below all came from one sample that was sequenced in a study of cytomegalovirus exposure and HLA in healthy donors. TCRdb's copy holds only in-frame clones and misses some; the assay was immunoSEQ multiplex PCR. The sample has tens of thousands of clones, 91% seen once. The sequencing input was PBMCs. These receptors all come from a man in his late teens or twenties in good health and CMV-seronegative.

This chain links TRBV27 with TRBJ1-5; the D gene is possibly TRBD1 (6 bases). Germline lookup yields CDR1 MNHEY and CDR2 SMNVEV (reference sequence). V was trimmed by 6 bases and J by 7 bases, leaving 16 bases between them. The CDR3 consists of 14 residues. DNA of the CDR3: TGTGCCAGCAGCCTAGCAGGGGCGAGACAGCCCCAGCATTTT. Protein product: CASSLAGARQPQHF.

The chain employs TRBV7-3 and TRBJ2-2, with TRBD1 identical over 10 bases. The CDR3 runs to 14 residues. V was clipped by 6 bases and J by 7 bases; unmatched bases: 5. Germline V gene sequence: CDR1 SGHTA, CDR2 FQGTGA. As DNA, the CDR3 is TGTGCCAGCAGGGGGACAGGGGCGGTCGGGGAGCTGTTTTTT. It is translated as CASRGTGAVGELFF.

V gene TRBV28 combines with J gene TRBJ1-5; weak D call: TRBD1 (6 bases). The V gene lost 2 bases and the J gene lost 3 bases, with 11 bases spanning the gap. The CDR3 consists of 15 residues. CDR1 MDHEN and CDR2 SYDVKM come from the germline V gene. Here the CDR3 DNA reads TGTGCCAGCAGTTTAACACAGGGAGTCAATCAGCCCCAGCATTTT. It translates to CASSLTQGVNQPQHF.